The rows below give T cell receptor beta chains drawn from one sample of a study of T cell repertoires in cytomegalovirus infection. TCRdb fed the reads into MiXCR, producing one record per CDR3 protein. The repertoire has about 530,000 distinct CDR3 sequences, more than 20% of them found once; the top ten carry about 13%. Material for sequencing was PBMCs. All receptors come from a human donor in good health (CMV status not recorded). Some clones in this sample may be carry-over from other donors' samples. The CDR3 runs from the conserved cysteine through the conserved F or W. A D gene is named only where the DNA matches it firmly. Expanded clones are given a class, and other clones once, few, many or no size at all.

>TRBJ2-3|TRBD2|TRBV10-3|NA
TGTGCCATCAGTGCGACTAGCGGGAGACGTAACGGCACAGATATGCAGTATTTT
CAISATSGRRNGTDMQYF
>TRBJ2-3|NA|TRBV11-3|few
TGTGCCAGCAGCTTTAACTGGGGCGATACGCAGTATTTT
CASSFNWGDTQYF
>TRBJ2-4|NA|TRBV7-2|few
TGTGCCATACGGAGAGAAAACATTCAGTACTTC
CAIRRENIQYF
>TRBJ1-2|NA|TRBV6-1|NA
TGTGCCAGCAGACCTTGGCAGGGGCTTGGCTACACCTTC
CASRPWQGLGYTF
>TRBJ2-7|NA|TRBV7-6|few
TGTGCCAGCACCCGGACAAATACCTACGAGCAGTACTTC
CASTRTNTYEQYF
>TRBJ1-1|NA|TRBV3-1|NA
TGTGCCAGCAGCCAAGTCTCGGCGGCCGCTGAAGCTTTCTTT
CASSQVSAAAEAFF
>TRBJ1-1|TRBD1|TRBV7-2|many
TGTGCCAGCAGCTTGGGGACAGAGTACACTGAAGCTTTCTTT
CASSLGTEYTEAFF
>TRBJ2-3|NA|TRBV7-9|NA
TGTGCCAGCAGCTTCAAGCGGTACACAGATACGCAGTATTTT
CASSFKRYTDTQYF
>TRBJ2-7|TRBD1|TRBV20-1|few
TGCAGTGCTATGGGACAGGTTACATGGGAGCAGTACTTC
CSAMGQVTWEQYF
>TRBJ2-7|TRBD1|TRBV6-2/TRBV6-3|NA
TGTGCCAGCAGTTACTGGGACAGTACCTACGAGCAGTACTTC
CASSYWDSTYEQYF
>TRBJ1-1|NA|TRBV7-3|NA
TGTGCCAGCAGCTTAACGCATGGCGCTGAAGCTTTCTTT
CASSLTHGAEAFF
>TRBJ1-2|TRBD1|TRBV7-9|few
TGTGCCAGCAGCCCCCGGACAGGGAACCATGGCTACACCTTC
CASSPRTGNHGYTF
>TRBJ2-7|TRBD2|TRBV5-1|NA
TGCGCCAGCAGCCTCACAGTGACCCGGGCGGGAGGGCTCTCGTACGAGCAGTACTTC
CASSLTVTRAGGLSYEQYF
>TRBJ1-1|NA|TRBV24-1|NA
TGTGCCACCAGTGATTCCGGGAGCCCAACGGGCAACACTGAAGCTTTCTTT
CATSDSGSPTGNTEAFF
>TRBJ2-1|NA|TRBV11-3|many
TGTGCCAGCAGCTTCAACTACAATGAGCAGTTCTTC
CASSFNYNEQFF
>TRBJ2-1|NA|TRBV7-6|NA
TGTGCCAGCAGCGCAGAGGGCTACAATGAGCAGTTCTTC
CASSAEGYNEQFF
>TRBJ2-1|NA|TRBV27|few
TGTGCCAGCAGTTTTAGCACCGGGACAGTTTCTCGGGGGGAGCAGTTCTTC
CASSFSTGTVSRGEQFF
>TRBJ2-3|TRBD2|TRBV7-6|NA
TGTGCCAGCAGCTTGGCCAGCGGGATAGTCGATACGCAGTATTTT
CASSLASGIVDTQYF
>TRBJ2-7|TRBD1|TRBV18|many
TGTGCCAGCTCACCACCGAAGGGGGCAGCGTACGAGCAGTACTTC
CASSPPKGAAYEQYF
>TRBJ2-7|TRBD2|TRBV6-1|few
TGTGCCAGCAACGGACTAGCGGGGTACGAGCAGTACTTC
CASNGLAGYEQYF
>TRBJ2-5|NA|TRBV7-2|few
TGTGCCAGCAGCGTTAGCGGATTCGTTGAGACCCAGTACTTC
CASSVSGFVETQYF